This T cell receptor beta chain derives from a study of blood T cell repertoires in COVID-19. Study context: Sources were T cells, B-cell-depleted T cells, or PBMCs; the material itself was cDNA or gDNA.

Germline V gene lookup returns CDR1 SQVTM and CDR2 ANQGSEA. There are 13 residues in the CDR3. Trimming took off 3 bases at V and 0 bases at J, with 8 bases between the two ends. The authors' processing: Estimated nucleated cell counts came from reference gene primer amplification. Repertoires were generated with immunoSEQ multiplex PCR, while TCRdb's copy carries only in-frame clones and drops some. From that table come the V and J calls and clone size; the DNA was used to work out D and trimming. The data show 200,000 to 300,000 clones, around 85% seen once. Sequenced: peripheral blood. The chain is built from TRBV29-1 and TRBJ1-1; D is ambiguous. The TCR was taken from an older woman with active or convalescent COVID-19. CDR3 bases: TGCAGCGTTGATGGTCAGGTGAACACTGAAGCTTTCTTT. Its translation is CSVDGQVNTEAFF.